The 20 T cell receptor beta chains listed next were all sequenced from one sample in a study. TCRdb redid the calling of the 5' RACE reads with MiXCR, one entry per CDR3 protein. The sample lists around 50,000 distinct CDR3 sequences, approximately 17% occurring once. The sample was naive CD4+ T cells sorted from blood. Specified subset: naive CD4+ T cells, CD4+CD45RA+CD25-. Receptors were obtained from a female donor with breast cancer.

CDR3: CASSLGTPGTGELFF. The CDR3 DNA follows: TGCGCCAGCAGCTTGGGGACCCCTGGGACCGGGGAGCTGTTTTTT. The chain employs TRBV5-1 and TRBJ2-2, with no clear D. Looked up from germline, CDR1 is SGHRS and CDR2 is YFSETQ. The CDR3 covers 15 residues. V lost 0 bases and J 5 bases, leaving 11 bases between the germline ends.

This clonotype was observed a few times. The chain is built from TRBV20-1 and TRBJ2-7; 8 nucleotides agree with TRBD2. The CDR3 runs to 15 residues. Germline-derived CDR1 and CDR2 are DFQATT and SNEGSKA (reference sequence). Trimming took 5 bases from V and 2 from J; bases not matched to a gene: 11. CDR3 sequence reads: CSAARAGGDPYEQYF. The CDR3 nucleotides are TGCAGTGCTGCCCGGGCGGGGGGAGACCCCTACGAGCAGTACTTC.

The rearrangement links TRBV4-3 to TRBJ2-7, with D possibly matching TRBD2 (6 bases). This CDR3 region has 15 residues. The V gene lost 3 bases and the J gene lost 4 bases, with 16 bases spanning the gap. CDR1 LGHNA and CDR2 YSLEER come from the germline V gene. Here the CDR3 reads CASSQRDVGPYEQYF. The CDR3 nucleotides read TGCGCCAGCAGCCAGCGGGACGTCGGTCCTTACGAGCAGTACTTC.

Written as DNA, the CDR3 is TGTGCCAGCACCCCGGGACAGGGAAGGTCAAAACTGTTTTTT. Translated, it gives CASTPGQGRSKLFF. The V and J genes are TRBV6-5 and TRBJ1-4; 9 bases line up with TRBD1. V dropped 7 bases and J dropped 10; count of bases not matched to a gene: 10. Germline V CDR1 and CDR2: MNHEY, SVGAGI. The CDR3 totals 14 residues.

This clonotype was detected ten times or more. The gene calls are TRBV6-5 and TRBJ2-3; TRBD1 aligns across 7 bases. The CDR3 is 14 amino acids. Germline CDR1 is MNHEY and CDR2 is SVGAGI. The J segment lost 6 bases and the V segment lost 4 bases, leaving 7 bases of the junction unmatched. The CDR3 DNA reads as TGTGCCAGCAGTTTGGGCCTCAGGGGGGATACGCAGTATTTT. This gives the protein CASSLGLRGDTQYF.

As regards this clonotype: The CDR3 carries no conserved terminal phenylalanine or tryptophan, so it likely arises from a read error. V and J are TRBV6-2 or TRBV6-3 and TRBJ2-1; 7 bases are a match to TRBD1. The CDR3 consists of 16 residues. The germline V gene has CDR1 MNHEY and CDR2 SVGEGT. CDR3 sequence: CASRYSKQGTYNEQFS. As DNA, the CDR3 is TGTGCCAGCAGGTACTCGAAACAGGGGACATACAATGAGCAGTTCTCC.

This clonotype showed up just a few times. The chain combines TRBV7-3 with TRBJ2-3; weak D call: TRBD1 (6 bases). With 5 bases removed from V and 2 bases from J, the gap between germline ends came to 14 bases. Germline V lookup: CDR1 SGHTA, CDR2 FQGTGA. The CDR3 length is 15 residues. The CDR3, as DNA: TGTGCCAGCAGCCTTAACCCGGGACACACAGATACGCAGTATTTT. As protein: CASSLNPGHTDTQYF.

This clonotype occurred a few times. At one of its ends the junction is not consistent with the germline gene, which may arise from a read error. The chain carries TRBV5-1 and TRBJ2-6, with TRBD1 matching 8 bases. Germline V lookup: CDR1 SGHRS, CDR2 YFSETQ. The CDR3 totals 18 residues. The CDR3 reads CASMVGQGGSSVANVLTF. CDR3 in DNA: TGCGCCAGCATGGTAGGACAGGGTGGATCCTCTGTGGCCAACGTCCTGACTTTC.

The gene calls are TRBV4-1 and TRBJ1-2; tentative D call: TRBD1 (6 bases). V dropped 5 bases and J dropped 1 base, with 14 bases sitting between them. The length of the CDR3 is 15 residues. CDR1 is MGHRA and CDR2 is YSYEKL in the germline V gene. The DNA for the CDR3 is TGCGCCAGCAGCGCTGCAGGGGTACTTAACTATGGCTACACCTTC. Its protein is CASSAAGVLNYGYTF.

As for this clonotype: Just one base apart from a much larger clone, this may be a read error. The CDR3 is CASSVRRETQYF. In DNA, the CDR3 is TGCGCCAGCAGCGTGAGAAGAGAGACCCAGTACTTC. This chain connects TRBV5-1 to TRBJ2-5, with D unclear. Germline CDR1 SGHRS, CDR2 YFSETQ. The CDR3 is 12 residues long. The ends were cut back, 4 bases at V and 4 bases at J, with 8 bases in the middle. The full variable domain, with the rest looked up from reference TRBV5-1 and TRBJ2-5, is KAGVTQTPRYLIKTRGQQVTLSCSPISGHRSVSWYQQTPGQGLQFLFEYFSETQRNKGNFPGRFSGRQFSNSRSEMNVSTLELGDSALYLCASSVRRETQYFGPGTRLLVL.

In this sample, this clonotype turned up once. The CDR3 does not close with the conserved phenylalanine or tryptophan, likely indicating a read error. The chain couples TRBV18 to TRBJ2-3; D unresolved. Trimming took off 3 bases at V and 9 bases at J, with 7 bases between the two ends. Germline assignment: CDR1 KGHSH and CDR2 LQKENI. This CDR3 region has 11 residues. The CDR3 is CASSPENTQYY. The CDR3 DNA reads as TGTGCCAGCTCACCGGAGAACACGCAGTATTAT.

This clonotype was seen ten or more times. This rearrangement joins TRBV4-1 to TRBJ2-7, with 9 positions matching TRBD2. CDR1 is MGHRA and CDR2 is YSYEKL in the germline V gene. After removal of 1 base from V and 3 bases from J, the junction contained 4 bases not matched to a gene. The CDR3 has 15 amino acids. The DNA for the CDR3 is TGCGCCAGCAGCCAAGGAGCGGGAGGCCGCTACGAGCAGTACTTC. It encodes CASSQGAGGRYEQYF.

The V and J genes are TRBV4-1 and TRBJ1-2, with D uncertain. The CDR3 runs 15 residues. Germline CDR1 and CDR2: MGHRA and YSYEKL. The V gene lost 2 bases and the J gene lost 4 bases, with 14 bases spanning the gap. CDR3 bases: TGCGCCAGCAGCCAATCGGCAGGAGGGATCTATGGCTACACCTTC. It is translated as CASSQSAGGIYGYTF.

Ten or more counts support this clonotype. The chain carries TRBV11-2 and TRBJ2-7, with unresolved D. The CDR3 is made up of 14 amino acids. V lost 3 bases and J lost 2, with 11 bases in between. CDR1 and CDR2 from the germline V gene are SGHAT and FQNNGV. The CDR3 coding sequence is TGTGCCAGCAGCTTGTTAACCAGACCCTACGAGCAGTACTTC. Amino acid sequence: CASSLLTRPYEQYF.

The chain couples TRBV5-1 to TRBJ1-1, with D possibly being TRBD1 (5 bases). Germline V gives CDR1 SGHRS, CDR2 YFSETQ. V lost 4 bases to trimming and J lost 3 bases, with 19 bases between them. This CDR3 is built from 16 residues. This chain's CDR3 is CASSPKVRWGYTEAFF. The DNA of the CDR3 is TGCGCCAGCAGCCCCAAAGTTCGGTGGGGGTACACTGAAGCTTTCTTT.

To note about this clonotype: An end of the junction differs from the germline gene, which may be a read error. DNA for the CDR3: TGTGCCAGCTCACAGAGCAGCTCTAGGGCCAACGTCCTGACTTTC. Translated: CASSQSSSRANVLTF. This sequence joins TRBV18 and TRBJ2-6; no firm D call. This CDR3 has 15 amino acids. The germline gives CDR1 KGHSH, CDR2 LQKENI.

The sample holds a few counts of this clonotype. A read error may be the cause here, since a much bigger clone is one base away. In nucleotides, the CDR3 is TGTGCCAGCAGCTTGTGCTTACCGGGACAGGGTGGAGATACGCAGTATTTT. Its protein product is CASSLCLPGQGGDTQYF. The chain has TRBV5-5 and TRBJ2-3; TRBD1 aligns across 9 bases. The CDR3 has 17 amino acids. Trimming cost V 1 base and J 5 bases; bases outside gene matches: 11. Germline CDR1 reads SGHKS; CDR2 reads YYEKEE (reference sequence).

The chain has TRBV5-4 and TRBJ2-3, with TRBD2 matching 8 bases. Germline loops: CDR1 SGHNT, CDR2 YYREEE (reference sequence). CDR3 length equals 14 residues. The V and J ends lost 7 bases and 4 bases, in that order; junction bases with no gene match: 8. CDR3 region: CASFPSGGADTQYF. The CDR3 DNA follows: TGTGCCAGCTTCCCTTCGGGAGGGGCAGATACGCAGTATTTT.

This chain joins TRBV5-1 and TRBJ2-5, with 9 bases that match TRBD2. Germline CDR1 is SGHRS and CDR2 is YFSETQ. V lost 4 bases and J lost 4; bases outside the gene matches: 11. The length of the CDR3 is 16 residues. The CDR3 region is CASSPGLAREAETQYF. CDR3 nucleotides: TGCGCCAGCAGCCCGGGACTAGCAAGAGAAGCAGAGACCCAGTACTTC.

This clonotype showed up many times. V is TRBV7-9 and J is TRBJ2-3; the match to TRBD1 covers 9 bases. Per germline, CDR1 SEHNR and CDR2 FQNEAQ (reference sequence). J lost 6 bases, V lost 3 bases, and 7 bases had no gene match. The CDR3 covers 15 residues. The DNA for the CDR3 is TGTGCCAGCAGCTTCGGCCGGGACAGGGCGGATACGCAGTATTTT. Translated, it gives CASSFGRDRADTQYF.